One sample yielded the 30 T cell receptor beta chains listed below, sequenced in a study of T cell responses to AZD1222 COVID-19 vaccine. Libraries were prepared by immunoSEQ multiplex PCR; TCRdb keeps only in-frame clonotypes and omits some of them. Here the sample spans more than 75,000 clones, around nine tenths being singletons. The sequences come from peripheral blood, collected 28 days after the second AZD1222 dose. These receptors all come from an adult who received the AZD1222 COVID-19 vaccine.

The chain is built from TRBV2 and TRBJ2-3; 11 bases are a match to TRBD2. V was clipped by 4 bases and J by 1 base; unmatched bases: 13. The CDR3 consists of 19 residues. Germline values: CDR1 SNHLY, CDR2 FYNNEI. The DNA of the CDR3 is TGTGCCAGCAGTGCCTTACTAGCGGGAGCTTTCCGGGGCACAGATACGCAGTATTTT. Translating gives CASSALLAGAFRGTDTQYF.

The chain is built from TRBV5-5 and TRBJ1-5; perhaps TRBD1 as D (5 bases). Trimming removed 0 bases at V and 2 bases at J, with 6 bases between. The germline CDR1 and CDR2 sequences are SGHKS and YYEKEE (reference sequence). This CDR3 is built from 14 residues. The chain's CDR3 is CASSLGGGNQPQHF. CDR3 DNA: TGTGCCAGCAGCTTGGGGGGGGGCAATCAGCCCCAGCATTTT.

The chain is built from TRBV5-1 and TRBJ1-3; D gene unclear. The V gene's germline CDR1 is SGHRS and CDR2 YFSETQ. V was cut by 3 bases and J by 0 bases, with 16 bases left in between. The CDR3 has 17 residues. CDR3 nucleotides: TGCGCCAGCAGCTCCCATGACGTGGGCAACTCTGGAAACACCATATATTTT. It specifies CASSSHDVGNSGNTIYF.

The chain joins TRBV19 to TRBJ2-2; D is possibly TRBD1 (6 bases). V lost 5 bases, J lost 0 bases, and 10 bases lay in between. There are 15 residues in the CDR3. Germline-derived CDR1 and CDR2 are LNHDA and SQIVND (reference sequence). The CDR3 reads CASSADSSNTGELFF. CDR3 bases: TGTGCCAGTAGTGCGGACAGCTCGAACACCGGGGAGCTGTTTTTT.

V gene TRBV30 combines with J gene TRBJ1-1, with D maybe TRBD1 (6 bases). The germline gives CDR1 GTSNPN, CDR2 SVGIG (reference sequence). CDR3 size: 12 residues. V lost 2 bases, J lost 5 bases, and 9 bases lay in between. CDR3 coding DNA: TGTGCCTGGAGTCCAACAGGGACTGAAGCTTTCTTT. It yields the protein CAWSPTGTEAFF.

The chain couples TRBV6-5 to TRBJ2-1, with D possibly being TRBD2 (6 bases). V gave up 9 bases and J gave up 5 bases, with 11 bases separating them. Per germline, CDR1 MNHEY and CDR2 SVGAGI. This CDR3 has 12 residues. CDR3 DNA sequence: TGTGCCAGAGGGACTGGAAACAATGAGCAGTTCTTC. Protein: CARGTGNNEQFF.

The chain joins TRBV6-5 to TRBJ1-3, with D uncertain. CDR1 MNHEY and CDR2 SVGAGI come from the germline V gene. This CDR3 is 15 amino acids long. Deletions cut 2 bases from V and 0 bases from J, with 8 bases between. The CDR3 nucleotides are TGTGCCAGCAGTTACGACGGGAGCTCTGGAAACACCATATATTTT. This encodes CASSYDGSSGNTIYF.

The V call is TRBV6-5, the J call TRBJ1-1; D is unresolved. V lost 6 bases and J lost 0, with 14 bases in between. The CDR3 runs 15 residues. The germline V gene has CDR1 MNHEY and CDR2 SVGAGI. The DNA for the CDR3 is TGTGCCAGCAGCCCCATCCAAAGGGTGAACACTGAAGCTTTCTTT. Its protein product is CASSPIQRVNTEAFF.

This sequence joins TRBV5-4 and TRBJ2-3, with 10 positions matching TRBD1. CDR3 length: 15 amino acids. V trimming: 4 bases; J trimming: 4 bases; junction bases outside the gene matches: 6. The germline V gene encodes CDR1 SGHNT and CDR2 YYREEE (reference sequence). The DNA of the CDR3 is TGTGCCAGCAGCCAACGGGACAGGGGACCAGATACGCAGTATTTT. Protein sequence: CASSQRDRGPDTQYF.

The V and J genes are TRBV12-3 or TRBV12-4 and TRBJ1-1; D not certain. CDR3 size: 12 residues. V was pared by 2 bases and J by 7 bases, with 8 bases between. In nucleotides, the CDR3 is TGTGCCAGCAGTTTACGCGTCTATGAAGCTTTCTTT. Protein sequence: CASSLRVYEAFF.

The gene calls are TRBV28 and TRBJ1-5; maybe TRBD1 (5 bases). Trimming took 5 bases from V and 2 from J, leaving 19 bases between them. There are 17 residues in the CDR3. Germline assignment: CDR1 MDHEN and CDR2 SYDVKM. CDR3 nucleotides: TGTGCCAGCAGTCCAACGCTAGGGGAGAGGGGCAATCAGCCCCAGCATTTT. Protein: CASSPTLGERGNQPQHF.

The V call is TRBV3-1 (or the pseudogene TRBV3-2), the J call TRBJ1-1; D is unresolved. The CDR3 totals 13 residues. V lost 0 bases, J lost 10 bases, and 12 bases lay in between. Per the germline V gene, CDR1 is LGHDT and CDR2 is YNNKEL (reference sequence). CDR3 bases: TGTGCCAGCAGCCAAGAGGTTGCGGGTACAGCTTTCTTT. Translated: CASSQEVAGTAFF.

The rearrangement links TRBV11-2 to TRBJ2-1, with D unresolved. V shed 4 bases and J shed 8 bases, with 6 bases lying between them. The germline V gene has CDR1 SGHAT and CDR2 FQNNGV. The CDR3 has 11 amino acids. CDR3 loop: CASSSFHEQFF. As DNA, the CDR3 is TGTGCCAGCAGCTCGTTTCATGAGCAGTTCTTC. Together with reference TRBV11-2 and TRBJ2-1, the CDR3 gives the full variable domain: EAGVAQSPRYKIIEKRQSVAFWCNPISGHATLYWYQQILGQGPKLLIQFQNNGVVDDSQLPKDRFSAERLKGVDSTLKIQPAKLEDSAVYLCASSSFHEQFFGPGTRLTVL.

The V call is TRBV7-8, the J call TRBJ2-7; D tentatively fits TRBD1 or TRBD2 (5 bases each). The CDR3 sequence is 14 residues long. The germline CDR1 and CDR2 sequences are SGHVS and FQNEAQ. With 8 bases removed from V and 4 bases from J, the gap between germline ends came to 18 bases. CDR3 nucleotides: TGTGCCAGCCGAGCAGAGGGGCAGGGTTACGAGCAGTACTTC. As protein: CASRAEGQGYEQYF.

This clone has just a few counts. This chain links TRBV19 with TRBJ2-2, with TRBD1 identical over 10 bases. Germline V gives CDR1 LNHDA, CDR2 SQIVND (reference sequence). V trimming: 6 bases; J trimming: 4 bases; junction bases outside the gene matches: 11. This CDR3 is 17 amino acids long. The CDR3, as DNA: TGTGCCAGTAGGACTGATCGAGGGACAGGGGCCACCGGGGAGCTGTTTTTT. Its protein is CASRTDRGTGATGELFF.

The chain joins TRBV12-5 to TRBJ1-6; D is uncertain. CDR3 length: 14 residues. V dropped 3 bases and J dropped 7 bases, with 10 bases sitting between them. The germline gives CDR1 LGHNT, CDR2 FRNRAP. The CDR3 coding sequence is TGTGCTAGTGGTTTTGGGCAGCAAAATTCACCCCTCCACTTT. It codes for CASGFGQQNSPLHF.

In DNA form, the CDR3 reads TGTGCCGCCGCCGGGACCCTACAAGAGACCCAGTACTTC. This translates into CAAAGTLQETQYF. The chain has TRBV19 and TRBJ2-5, with D possibly being TRBD1 or TRBD2 (5 bases each). Per the germline V gene, CDR1 is LNHDA and CDR2 is SQIVND (reference sequence). The CDR3 is 13 residues long. V lost 11 bases and J lost 2, with 15 bases in between.

The chain carries TRBV6-4 and TRBJ1-6, with 8 bases fitting TRBD1. The CDR3 spans 18 residues. Losses at the gene ends were 5 bases for V and 0 bases for J; bases not matched to a gene: 9. Germline CDR1 MRHNA, CDR2 SNTAGT. CDR3 sequence reads: CASSRMGQASSYNSPLHF. The CDR3 DNA follows: TGTGCCAGCAGTCGAATGGGACAGGCGAGCTCCTATAATTCACCCCTCCACTTT.

V is TRBV6-6 and J is TRBJ1-6, with no clear D. V gave up 7 bases and J gave up 7 bases, with 20 bases separating them. This CDR3 comprises 16 residues. CDR1 and CDR2 (germline): MNHNY, SVGAGI (reference sequence). CDR3 loop: CASTLTRENTNSPLHF. The DNA for the CDR3 is TGTGCCAGCACCCTCACAAGGGAGAATACGAATTCACCCCTCCACTTT.

The chain uses TRBV5-1 and TRBJ1-2; possibly TRBD1 for D (5 bases). The ends were cut back, 5 bases at V and 3 bases at J, with 17 bases in the middle. This CDR3 comprises 15 residues. Germline assignment: CDR1 SGHRS and CDR2 YFSETQ. The CDR3 bases are TGCGCCAGCAGGTGGAAGGGGACCGACGACTATGGCTACACCTTC. This sequence encodes CASRWKGTDDYGYTF.

DNA of the CDR3: TGCGCCAGCAGCCAACAGCTAGCGGGAAACAATGAGCAGTTCTTC. Protein: CASSQQLAGNNEQFF. The chain couples TRBV4-3 to TRBJ2-1; 9 positions agree with TRBD2. Trimming at V came to 2 bases and at J to 5 bases, leaving 4 bases not matched to a gene. Germline V gene data show CDR1 as LGHNA and CDR2 as YSLEER. The CDR3 totals 15 residues.

This sequence joins TRBV20-1 and TRBJ2-7; D is uncertain. CDR3 length: 15 amino acids. Trimming stripped 3 bases from V and 0 bases from J, with 15 bases between. Germline V gives CDR1 DFQATT, CDR2 SNEGSKA (reference sequence). CDR3 sequence reads: CSASGVGRSSYEQYF. As DNA, the CDR3 is TGCAGTGCTAGTGGGGTAGGGCGGAGCTCCTACGAGCAGTACTTC.

This rearrangement joins TRBV10-3 to TRBJ2-1; no reliable D call. Trimming took 8 bases from V and 5 from J, leaving 10 bases between them. CDR3 length: 12 amino acids. Germline-derived CDR1 and CDR2 are ENHRY and SYGVKD. The CDR3, as DNA: TGTGCCATCTCTCCTACGGACAATGAGCAGTTCTTC. It specifies CAISPTDNEQFF.

The V gene is TRBV6-4, the J gene TRBJ2-7; 9 nucleotides line up with TRBD2. The V and J ends lost 7 bases and 3 bases, in that order; junction bases with no gene match: 4. Germline CDR1 and CDR2: MRHNA and SNTAGT. The CDR3 contains 13 residues. CDR3 region: CASTSGKYYEQYF. The CDR3 coding sequence is TGTGCCAGCACTAGCGGGAAGTACTACGAGCAGTACTTC.

The rearrangement uses TRBV9 and TRBJ2-2; D unresolved. Germline loops: CDR1 SGDLS, CDR2 YYNGEE. V lost 0 bases and J 6 bases, leaving 3 bases between the germline ends. The CDR3 runs to 12 residues. DNA of the CDR3: TGTGCCAGCAGCGTAGGTCCCGGGGAGCTGTTTTTT. This encodes CASSVGPGELFF.

This chain links TRBV4-1 with TRBJ1-1, with a tentative D call TRBD1 (5 bases). The CDR3 spans 16 residues. V was clipped by 0 bases and J by 4 bases, with 15 bases between them. Germline CDR1 and CDR2: MGHRA and YSYEKL. In DNA, the CDR3 is TGCGCCAGCAGCCAAGATTTTGTGAGTCAGGGCACTGAAGCTTTCTTT. Translation: CASSQDFVSQGTEAFF.

The chain links TRBV4-2 to TRBJ1-5, with D maybe TRBD1 (6 bases). Germline CDR1 LGHNA, CDR2 YNFKEQ. Deletions cut 1 base from V and 4 bases from J, with 11 bases between. The CDR3 has 15 amino acids. DNA of the CDR3: TGTGCCAGCAGCCAAGTGGGCAGGGGAAATCAGCCCCAGCATTTT. It yields the protein CASSQVGRGNQPQHF.

The chain joins TRBV14 to TRBJ2-3, with a weak D call TRBD1 (6 bases). The germline V and J ends were trimmed by 1 base and 2 bases, with 25 bases remaining between them. This CDR3 region has 20 residues. Germline CDR1 and CDR2: SGHDN and FVKESK. The CDR3 bases are TGTGCCAGCAGCCAAGTCGCTTTGGTCCTTTCGGGACAAAACACAGATACGCAGTATTTT. Residues: CASSQVALVLSGQNTDTQYF.

The chain combines TRBV3-1 (or the pseudogene TRBV3-2) with TRBJ2-5; D is undetermined. CDR3 length: 10 residues. V lost 0 bases to trimming and J lost 7 bases, with 0 bases between them. Germline V gene sequence: CDR1 LGHDT, CDR2 YNNKEL (reference sequence). The CDR3 coding sequence is TGTGCCAGCAGCCAAGAGACCCAGTACTTC. Translation: CASSQETQYF.

The V gene is TRBV19, the J gene TRBJ2-7, with D tentatively TRBD1 (5 bases). Deletions cut 3 bases from V and 3 bases from J, with 18 bases between. CDR1 and CDR2 from the germline V gene are LNHDA and SQIVND (reference sequence). The CDR3 spans 16 residues. The CDR3 nucleotides read TGTGCCAGTAGTATCCAGGGTACGGGCTTGGGCTACGAGCAGTACTTC. Its translation is CASSIQGTGLGYEQYF.